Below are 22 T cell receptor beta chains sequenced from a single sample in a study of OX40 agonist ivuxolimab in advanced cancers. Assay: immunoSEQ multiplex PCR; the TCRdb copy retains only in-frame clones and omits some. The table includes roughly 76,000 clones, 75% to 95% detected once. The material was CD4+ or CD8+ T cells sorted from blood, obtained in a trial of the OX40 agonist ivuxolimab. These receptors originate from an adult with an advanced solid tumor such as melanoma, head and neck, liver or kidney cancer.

The CDR3 region has the DNA TGTGCCTGGACGGGACCAGGATCCTACGAGCAGTACTTC. This codes for CAWTGPGSYEQYF. V and J are TRBV30 and TRBJ2-7; the D gene could be TRBD1 or TRBD2 (5 bases each). V was cut by 4 bases and J by 1 base, with 11 bases left in between. The CDR3 has 13 residues. CDR1 is GTSNPN, CDR2 SVGIG, per germline (reference sequence).

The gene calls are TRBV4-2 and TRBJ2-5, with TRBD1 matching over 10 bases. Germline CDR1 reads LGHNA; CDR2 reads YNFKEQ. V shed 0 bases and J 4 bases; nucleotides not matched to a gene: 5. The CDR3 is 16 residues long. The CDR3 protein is CASSQETTGGVETQYF. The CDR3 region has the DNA TGTGCCAGCAGCCAAGAGACGACAGGGGGCGTAGAGACCCAGTACTTC.

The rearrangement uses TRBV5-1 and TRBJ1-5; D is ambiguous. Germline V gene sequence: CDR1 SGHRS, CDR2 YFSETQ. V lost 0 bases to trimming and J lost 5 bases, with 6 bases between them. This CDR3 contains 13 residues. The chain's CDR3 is CASSLGADQPQHF. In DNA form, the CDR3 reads TGCGCCAGCAGCTTGGGGGCGGATCAGCCCCAGCATTTT.

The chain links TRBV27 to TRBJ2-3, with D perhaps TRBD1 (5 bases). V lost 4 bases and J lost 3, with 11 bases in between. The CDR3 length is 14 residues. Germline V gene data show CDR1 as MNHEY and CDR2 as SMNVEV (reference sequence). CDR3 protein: CASSYQGITDTQYF. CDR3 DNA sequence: TGTGCCAGCAGTTACCAGGGCATTACAGATACGCAGTATTTT.

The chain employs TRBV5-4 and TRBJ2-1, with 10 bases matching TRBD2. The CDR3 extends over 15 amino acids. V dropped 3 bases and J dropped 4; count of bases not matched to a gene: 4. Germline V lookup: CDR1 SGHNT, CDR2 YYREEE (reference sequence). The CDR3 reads CASSSGLAEYNEQFF. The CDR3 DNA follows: TGTGCCAGCAGCTCCGGACTAGCGGAGTACAATGAGCAGTTCTTC.

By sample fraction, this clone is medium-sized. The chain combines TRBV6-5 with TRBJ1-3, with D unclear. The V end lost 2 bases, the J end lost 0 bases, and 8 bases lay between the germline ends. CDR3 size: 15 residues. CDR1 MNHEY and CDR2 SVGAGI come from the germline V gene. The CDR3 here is CASSYSGSSGNTIYF. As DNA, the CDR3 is TGTGCCAGCAGTTACAGCGGCTCCTCTGGAAACACCATATATTTT.

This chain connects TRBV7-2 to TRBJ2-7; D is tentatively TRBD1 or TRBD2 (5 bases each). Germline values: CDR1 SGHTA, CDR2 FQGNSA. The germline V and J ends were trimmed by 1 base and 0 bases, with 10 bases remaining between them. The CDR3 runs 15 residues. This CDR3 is CASSLEGDSSYEQYF. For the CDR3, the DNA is TGTGCCAGCAGCTTAGAGGGAGACAGCTCCTACGAGCAGTACTTC.

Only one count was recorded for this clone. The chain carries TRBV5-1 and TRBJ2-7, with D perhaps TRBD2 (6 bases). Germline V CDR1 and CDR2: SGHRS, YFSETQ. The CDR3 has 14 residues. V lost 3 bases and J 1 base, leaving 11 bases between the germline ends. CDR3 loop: CASSWGTGSYEQYF. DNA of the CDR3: TGCGCCAGCAGCTGGGGGACTGGTTCCTACGAGCAGTACTTC.

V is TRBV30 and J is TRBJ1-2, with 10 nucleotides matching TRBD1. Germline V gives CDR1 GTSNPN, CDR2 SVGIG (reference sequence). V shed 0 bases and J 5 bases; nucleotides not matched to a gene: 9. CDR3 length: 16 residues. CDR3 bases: TGTGCCTGGAGTGTCCGGGACAGGGGACGAGGGTATGGCTACACCTTC. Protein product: CAWSVRDRGRGYGYTF.

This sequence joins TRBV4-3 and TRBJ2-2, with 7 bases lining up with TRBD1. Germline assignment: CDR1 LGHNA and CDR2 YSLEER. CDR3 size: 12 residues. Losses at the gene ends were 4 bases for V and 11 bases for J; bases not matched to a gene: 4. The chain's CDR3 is CASSPPGGELFF. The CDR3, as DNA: TGCGCCAGCAGCCCCCCAGGGGGAGAGCTGTTTTTT.

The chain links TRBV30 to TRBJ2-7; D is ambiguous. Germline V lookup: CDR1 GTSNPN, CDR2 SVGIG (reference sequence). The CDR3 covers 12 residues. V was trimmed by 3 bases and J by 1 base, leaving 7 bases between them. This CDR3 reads CAWRDVSYEQYF. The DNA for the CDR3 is TGTGCCTGGAGAGACGTATCCTACGAGCAGTACTTC. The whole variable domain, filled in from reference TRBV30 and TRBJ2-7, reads SQTIHQWPATLVQPVGSPLSLECTVEGTSNPNLYWYRQAAGRGLQLLFYSVGIGQISSEVPQNLSASRPQDRQFILSSKKLLLSDSGFYLCAWRDVSYEQYFGPGTRLTVT.

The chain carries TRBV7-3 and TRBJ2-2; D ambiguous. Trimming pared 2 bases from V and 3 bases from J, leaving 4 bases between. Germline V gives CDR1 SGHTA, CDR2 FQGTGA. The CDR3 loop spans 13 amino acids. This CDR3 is CASSLGHTGELFF. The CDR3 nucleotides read TGTGCCAGCAGCTTAGGACACACCGGGGAGCTGTTTTTT.

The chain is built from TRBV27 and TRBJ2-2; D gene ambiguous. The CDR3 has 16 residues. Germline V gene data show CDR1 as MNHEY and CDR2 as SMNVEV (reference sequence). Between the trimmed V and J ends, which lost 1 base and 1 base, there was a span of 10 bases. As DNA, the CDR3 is TGTGCCAGCAGTTTATACCCTGATTGGAACACCGGGGAGCTGTTTTTT. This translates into CASSLYPDWNTGELFF.

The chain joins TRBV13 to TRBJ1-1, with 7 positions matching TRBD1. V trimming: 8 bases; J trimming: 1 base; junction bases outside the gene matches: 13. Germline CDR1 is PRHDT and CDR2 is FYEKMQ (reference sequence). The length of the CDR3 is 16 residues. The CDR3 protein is CASLSRGAGGNTEAFF. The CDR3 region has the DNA TGTGCCAGCCTTTCAAGGGGGGCAGGGGGGAACACTGAAGCTTTCTTT. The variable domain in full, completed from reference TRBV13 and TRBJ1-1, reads AAGVIQSPRHLIKEKRETATLKCYPIPRHDTVYWYQQGPGQDPQFLISFYEKMQSDKGSIPDRFSAQQFSDYHSELNMSSLELGDSALYFCASLSRGAGGNTEAFFGQGTRLTVV.

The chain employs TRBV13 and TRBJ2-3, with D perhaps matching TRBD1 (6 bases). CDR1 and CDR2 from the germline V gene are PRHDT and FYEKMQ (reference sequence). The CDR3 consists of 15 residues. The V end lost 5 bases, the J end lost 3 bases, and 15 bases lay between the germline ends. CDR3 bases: TGTGCCAGCAGCCCGCGAGGGGGTACAACAGATACGCAGTATTTT. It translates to CASSPRGGTTDTQYF.

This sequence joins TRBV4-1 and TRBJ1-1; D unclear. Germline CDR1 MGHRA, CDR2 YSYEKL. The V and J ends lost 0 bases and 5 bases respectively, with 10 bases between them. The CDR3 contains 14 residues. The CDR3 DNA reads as TGCGCCAGCAGCCAAGAGGGGAGTTTTACTGAAGCTTTCTTT. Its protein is CASSQEGSFTEAFF.

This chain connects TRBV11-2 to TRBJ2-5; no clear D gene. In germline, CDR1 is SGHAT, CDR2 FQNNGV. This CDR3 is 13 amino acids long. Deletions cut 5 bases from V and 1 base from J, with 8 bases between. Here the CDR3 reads CASSRQRQETQYF. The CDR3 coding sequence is TGTGCCAGCAGCCGGCAGCGCCAAGAGACCCAGTACTTC.

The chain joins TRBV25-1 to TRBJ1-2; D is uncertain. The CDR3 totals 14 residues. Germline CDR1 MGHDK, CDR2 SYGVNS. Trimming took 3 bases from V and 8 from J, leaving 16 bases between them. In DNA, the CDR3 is TGTGCCAGCAGTGAGGTGGTAGGTTCGGGAGGCTACACCTTC. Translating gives CASSEVVGSGGYTF.

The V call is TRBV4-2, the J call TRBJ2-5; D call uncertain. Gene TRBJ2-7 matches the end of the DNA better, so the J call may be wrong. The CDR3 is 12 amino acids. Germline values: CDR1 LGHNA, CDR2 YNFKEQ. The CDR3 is CASSQGTDEQYF. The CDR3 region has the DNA TGTGCCAGCAGCCAGGGAACAGACGAGCAGTACTTC.

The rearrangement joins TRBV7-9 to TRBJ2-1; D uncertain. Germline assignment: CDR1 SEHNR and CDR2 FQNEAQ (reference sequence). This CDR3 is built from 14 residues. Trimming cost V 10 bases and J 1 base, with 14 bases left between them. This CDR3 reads CAISGPKSYNEQFF. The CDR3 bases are TGTGCCATCTCAGGACCTAAGTCCTACAATGAGCAGTTCTTC.

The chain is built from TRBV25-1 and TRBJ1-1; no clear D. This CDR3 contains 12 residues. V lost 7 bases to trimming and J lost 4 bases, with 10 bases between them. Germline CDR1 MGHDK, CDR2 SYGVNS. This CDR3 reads CASTMGTTEAFF. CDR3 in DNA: TGTGCCAGCACCATGGGCACCACTGAAGCTTTCTTT. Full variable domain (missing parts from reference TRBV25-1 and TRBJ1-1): EADIYQTPRYLVIGTGKKITLECSQTMGHDKMYWYQQDPGMELHLIHYSYGVNSTEKGDLSSESTVSRIRTEHFPLTLESARPSHTSQYLCASTMGTTEAFFGQGTRLTVV.

The CDR3 loop reads CSVDPVGQGTGYTF. The CDR3 coding sequence is TGCAGCGTCGACCCAGTGGGACAGGGAACGGGCTACACCTTC. The chain has TRBV29-1 and TRBJ1-2; 9 positions agree with TRBD1. CDR1 SQVTM and CDR2 ANQGSEA come from the germline V gene. The CDR3 consists of 14 residues. V trimming: 6 bases; J trimming: 8 bases; junction bases outside the gene matches: 13. The full variable domain, with the rest looked up from reference TRBV29-1 and TRBJ1-2, is SAVISQKPSRDICQRGTSLTIQCQVDSQVTMMFWYRQQPGQSLTLIATANQGSEATYESGFVIDKFPISRPNLTFSTLTVSNMSPEDSSIYLCSVDPVGQGTGYTFGSGTRLTVV.